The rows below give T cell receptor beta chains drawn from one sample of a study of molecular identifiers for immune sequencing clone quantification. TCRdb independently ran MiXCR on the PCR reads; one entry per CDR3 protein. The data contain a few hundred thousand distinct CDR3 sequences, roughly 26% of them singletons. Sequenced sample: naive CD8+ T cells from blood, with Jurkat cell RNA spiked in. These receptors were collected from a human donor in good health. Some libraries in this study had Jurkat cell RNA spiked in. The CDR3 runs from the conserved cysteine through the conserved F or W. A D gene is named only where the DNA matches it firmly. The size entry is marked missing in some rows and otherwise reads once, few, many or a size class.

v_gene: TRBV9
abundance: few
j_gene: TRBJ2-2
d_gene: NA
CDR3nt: TGTGCCAGCAGCGTGGGGACACATCACACCGGGGAGCTGTTTTTT
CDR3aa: CASSVGTHHTGELFF

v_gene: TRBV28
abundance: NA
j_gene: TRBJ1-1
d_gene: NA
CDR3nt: TGTGCCAGCAGTTTAATACAGATGAACACTGAAGCTTTCTTT
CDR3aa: CASSLIQMNTEAFF

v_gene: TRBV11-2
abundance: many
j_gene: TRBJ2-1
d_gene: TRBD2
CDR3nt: TGTGCCAGCAGCTTAGGACTAGCGGGACGGAATGAGCAGTTCTTC
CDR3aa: CASSLGLAGRNEQFF

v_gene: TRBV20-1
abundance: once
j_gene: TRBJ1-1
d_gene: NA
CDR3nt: TGCAGTGCTATGAACACTGAAGCTTTCTTT
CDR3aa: CSAMNTEAFF

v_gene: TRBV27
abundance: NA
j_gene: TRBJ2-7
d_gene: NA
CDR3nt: TGTGCCAGCAGTTTAGCTCCGGTGTCCTACGGGCAGTACTTC
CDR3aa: CASSLAPVSYGQYF

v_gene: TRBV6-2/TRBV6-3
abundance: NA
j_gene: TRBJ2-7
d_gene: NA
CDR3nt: TGTGCCAGCAGTTCTCCGGGACAGTCTTCCTCGGGGGCCTACGAGCAGTACTTC
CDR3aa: CASSSPGQSSSGAYEQYF

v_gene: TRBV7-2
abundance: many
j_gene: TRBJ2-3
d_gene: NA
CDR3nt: TGTGCCAGCAGCTTCTCACGAAGCAAGAGTAGCACAGATACGCAGTATTTT
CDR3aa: CASSFSRSKSSTDTQYF

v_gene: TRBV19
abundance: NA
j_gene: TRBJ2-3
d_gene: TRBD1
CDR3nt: TGTGCCAGTAGTATGGTAGGGGGCACAGATACGCAGTGTTTT
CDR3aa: CASSMVGGTDTQCF

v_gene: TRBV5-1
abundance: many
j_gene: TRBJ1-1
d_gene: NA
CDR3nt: TGCGCCAGCAGCTTGGAGTTCTCGGACAGTGAAGCTTTCTTT
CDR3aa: CASSLEFSDSEAFF

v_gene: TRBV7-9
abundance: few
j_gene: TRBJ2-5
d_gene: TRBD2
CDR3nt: TGTGCCAGCAGCCCTAATAGCGGGGGGGCGGAGACCCAGTACTTC
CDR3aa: CASSPNSGGAETQYF

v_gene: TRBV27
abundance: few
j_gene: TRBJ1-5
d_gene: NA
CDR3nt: TGTGCCAGCAGTCCTCGTGGCGCGGGCCAGCCCCAGCATTTT
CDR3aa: CASSPRGAGQPQHF

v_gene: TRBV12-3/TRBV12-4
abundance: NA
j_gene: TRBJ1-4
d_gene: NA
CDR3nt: TGTGCCAGCAGTTTGACCACCGTACGTGAAAAACTGTTTTTT
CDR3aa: CASSLTTVREKLFF

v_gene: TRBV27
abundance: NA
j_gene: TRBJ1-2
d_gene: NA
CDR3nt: TGTGCCAGCAGTTTAATCCCTGAACCTAACTATGGCTACACCTTC
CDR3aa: CASSLIPEPNYGYTF

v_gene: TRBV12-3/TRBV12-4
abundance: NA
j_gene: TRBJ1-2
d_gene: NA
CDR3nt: TGTGCCAGCAGTCACACAGTGGACTATGGCTACACCTTC
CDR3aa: CASSHTVDYGYTF

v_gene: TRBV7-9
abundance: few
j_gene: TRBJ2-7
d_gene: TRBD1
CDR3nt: TGTGCCAGCAGCTTTTCGGGGACAGCCTACGTGGGGCAGTACTTC
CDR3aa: CASSFSGTAYVGQYF

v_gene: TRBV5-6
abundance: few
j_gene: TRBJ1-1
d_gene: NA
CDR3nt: TGTGCCAGCAGCTTGATCCCAGTGAACACTGAAGCTTTCTTT
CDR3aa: CASSLIPVNTEAFF

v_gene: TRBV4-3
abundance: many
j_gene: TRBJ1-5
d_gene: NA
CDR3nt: TGCGCCAGCAGAGATAGTTTCGCCAGTAATCAGCCCCAGCATTTT
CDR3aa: CASRDSFASNQPQHF

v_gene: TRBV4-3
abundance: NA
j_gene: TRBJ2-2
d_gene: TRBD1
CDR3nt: TGCGCCAGCAGCCAACATCAGGGGGCTGTCTTCACCGGGGAGCTGTTTTTT
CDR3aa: CASSQHQGAVFTGELFF

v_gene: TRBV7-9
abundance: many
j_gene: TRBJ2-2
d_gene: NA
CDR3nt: TGTGCCAGCAGCTTATTTATGCAGGGGAACACCGGGGAGCTGTTTTTT
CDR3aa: CASSLFMQGNTGELFF

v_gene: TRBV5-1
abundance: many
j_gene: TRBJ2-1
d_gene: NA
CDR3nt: TGCGCCAGCAGCTTGGCAGGGGAGGGGTACAATGAGCAGTTCTTC
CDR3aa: CASSLAGEGYNEQFF

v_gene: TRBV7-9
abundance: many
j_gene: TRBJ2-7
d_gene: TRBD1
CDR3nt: TGTGCCAGCAGCTCAGCGACAGGGGGCTACGAGCAGTACTTC
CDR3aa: CASSSATGGYEQYF

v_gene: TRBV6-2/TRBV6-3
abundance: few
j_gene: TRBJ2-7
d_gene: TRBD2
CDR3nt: TGTGCCAGCAGTTACAGTCTAGCGGGAGCTGAGCAGTACTTC
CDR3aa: CASSYSLAGAEQYF

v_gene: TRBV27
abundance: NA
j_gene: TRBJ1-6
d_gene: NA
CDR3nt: TGTGCCAGCAGCCCCTTGTCAGGGGTCAATTCACCCCTCCACTTT
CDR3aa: CASSPLSGVNSPLHF

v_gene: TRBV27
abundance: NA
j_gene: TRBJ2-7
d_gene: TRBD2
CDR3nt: TGTGCCAGCAGTACTAGCGGGAGTATCTACGAGCAGTACTTC
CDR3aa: CASSTSGSIYEQYF

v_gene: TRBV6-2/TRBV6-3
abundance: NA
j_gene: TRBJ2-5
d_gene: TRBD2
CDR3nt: TGTGCCAGCAGTACCCGACTAGCCGGTGTCGTCCAAGAGACCCAGTACTTC
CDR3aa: CASSTRLAGVVQETQYF

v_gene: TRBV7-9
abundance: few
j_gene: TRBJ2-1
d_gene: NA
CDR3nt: TGTGCCAGCAGCTTAGCGCAGGGAGACTACAATGAGCAGTTCTTC
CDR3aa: CASSLAQGDYNEQFF

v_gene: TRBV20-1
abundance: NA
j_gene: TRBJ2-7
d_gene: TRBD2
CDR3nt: TGCAGTGCTAGAGATCCTCAGCGGACTAGCGGGATCTACGAGCAGTACTTC
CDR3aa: CSARDPQRTSGIYEQYF

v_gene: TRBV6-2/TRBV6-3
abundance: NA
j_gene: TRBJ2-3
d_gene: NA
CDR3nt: TGTGCCAGCAGTTACGGCACGGGGATGGCCACAGATACGCAGTATTTT
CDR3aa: CASSYGTGMATDTQYF

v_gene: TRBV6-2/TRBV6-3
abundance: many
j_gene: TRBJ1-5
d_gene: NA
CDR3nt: TGTGCCAGCAGTTCGACACTAGACAATTTCCGTCAGCCCCAGCATTTT
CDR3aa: CASSSTLDNFRQPQHF

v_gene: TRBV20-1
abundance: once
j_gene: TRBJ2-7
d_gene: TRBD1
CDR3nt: TGCAGTGCTAGAGATCTTTACCCCCGGGACAGGGATCCCTACGAGCAGTACTTC
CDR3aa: CSARDLYPRDRDPYEQYF

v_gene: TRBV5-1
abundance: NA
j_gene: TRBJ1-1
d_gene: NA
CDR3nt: TGCGCCAGCAGCTTAGGCCACTACTTGGGGGAAGCTCTCTTT
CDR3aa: CASSLGHYLGEALF

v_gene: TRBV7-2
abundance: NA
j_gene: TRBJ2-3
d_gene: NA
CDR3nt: TGTGCCAGCAGCTTAGCGGCTGCAGATACGCAGTATTTT
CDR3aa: CASSLAAADTQYF

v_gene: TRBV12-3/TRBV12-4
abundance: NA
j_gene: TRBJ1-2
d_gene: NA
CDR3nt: TGTGCCAGCAGTTCACAGACAACGAACTATGGCTACACCTTC
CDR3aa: CASSSQTTNYGYTF

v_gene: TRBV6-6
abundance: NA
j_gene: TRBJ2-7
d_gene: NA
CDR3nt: TGTGCCAGCAGTTACTCGACGGAGAACTCCTACGAGCAGTACTTC
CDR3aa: CASSYSTENSYEQYF

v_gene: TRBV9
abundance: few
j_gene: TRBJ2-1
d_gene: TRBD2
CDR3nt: TGTGCCAGCAGCTCCCTAGCGGGGGGGCCCCACAATGAGCAGTTCTTC
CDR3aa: CASSSLAGGPHNEQFF

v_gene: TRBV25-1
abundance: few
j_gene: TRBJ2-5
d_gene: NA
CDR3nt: TGTGCCAGCAGTCCCCCCGGGTACAGGCAAGAGACCCAGTACTTC
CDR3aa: CASSPPGYRQETQYF

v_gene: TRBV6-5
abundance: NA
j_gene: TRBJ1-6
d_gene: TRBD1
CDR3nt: TGTGCCAGCAGTTACTCAGCCCGACAGGGGCATTCACCCCTCCACTTT
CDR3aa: CASSYSARQGHSPLHF

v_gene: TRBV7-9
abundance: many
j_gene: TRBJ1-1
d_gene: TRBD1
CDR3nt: TGTGCCAGCAGCAGCGGGACAGGGGTAACTGAAGCTTTCTTT
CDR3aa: CASSSGTGVTEAFF

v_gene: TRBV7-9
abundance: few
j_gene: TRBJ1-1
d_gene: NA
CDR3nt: TGTGCCAGCAGCTTAATTCCAGGGGCGGACACTGAAGCTTTCTTT
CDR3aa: CASSLIPGADTEAFF

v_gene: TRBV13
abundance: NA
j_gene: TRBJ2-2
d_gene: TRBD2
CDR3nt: TGTGCCAGCAGCGCGGGGAGGGAGTGGAACACCGGGGAGCTGTTTTTT
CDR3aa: CASSAGREWNTGELFF

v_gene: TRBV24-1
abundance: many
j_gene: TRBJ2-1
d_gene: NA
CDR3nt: TGTGCCACCAGTTCTGTGGGGGAGCAGTTCTTC
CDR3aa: CATSSVGEQFF

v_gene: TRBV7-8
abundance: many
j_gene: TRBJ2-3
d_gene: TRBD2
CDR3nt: TGTGCCAGCAGCCTGGGACTAGCGGCCTTCACAGATACGCAGTATTTT
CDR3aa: CASSLGLAAFTDTQYF

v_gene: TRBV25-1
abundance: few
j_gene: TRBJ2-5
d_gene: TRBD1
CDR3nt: TGTGCCAGCAGTGAACGCGCAGGGGGCGCAGAGACCCAGTACTTC
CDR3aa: CASSERAGGAETQYF

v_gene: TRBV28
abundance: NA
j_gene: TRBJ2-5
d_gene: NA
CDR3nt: TGTGCCAGCAGTTTATTGTCGTACCTTACCGGGGCCAGGGCGGTGGAGACCCAGTACTTC
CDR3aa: CASSLLSYLTGARAVETQYF

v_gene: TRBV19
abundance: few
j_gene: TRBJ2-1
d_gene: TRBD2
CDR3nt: TGTGCCAGTAGTCCCTTGACTAGCGGGACTACCGATGAGCAGTTCTTC
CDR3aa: CASSPLTSGTTDEQFF

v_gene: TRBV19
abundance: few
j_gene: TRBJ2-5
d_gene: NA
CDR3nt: TGTGCCAGTTCGGATTCAGGGGAAGAGACCCAGTACTTC
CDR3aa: CASSDSGEETQYF

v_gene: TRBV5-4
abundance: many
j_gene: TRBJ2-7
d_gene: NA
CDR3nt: TGTGCCAGCAGCCCGCCGGGACTTCTGGACGAGCAGTACTTC
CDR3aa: CASSPPGLLDEQYF

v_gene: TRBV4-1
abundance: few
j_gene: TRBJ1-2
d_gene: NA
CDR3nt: TGCGCCAGCAGCCAAGACAGGACGCATGGCTACACCTTC
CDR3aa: CASSQDRTHGYTF

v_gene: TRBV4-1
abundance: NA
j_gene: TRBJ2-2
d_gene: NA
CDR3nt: TGCGCCAGCAGCCAAGAAGGGCCACTCACCGGGGAGCTGTTTTTT
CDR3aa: CASSQEGPLTGELFF

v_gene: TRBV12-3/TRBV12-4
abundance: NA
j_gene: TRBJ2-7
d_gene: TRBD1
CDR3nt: TGTGCCAGCAGTGCATCCTGGGACAGGGAAGAGTACGAGCAGTACTTC
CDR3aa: CASSASWDREEYEQYF

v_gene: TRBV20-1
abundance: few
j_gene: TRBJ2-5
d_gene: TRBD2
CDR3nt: TGCAGTGCTACCGCGGCGGGGGAGTGGGTAGAGACCCAGTACTTC
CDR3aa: CSATAAGEWVETQYF

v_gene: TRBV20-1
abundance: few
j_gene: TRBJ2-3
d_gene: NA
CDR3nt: TGCAGTGCTAGAGAGAGGGACCCGGGGTTACCTAGCACAGATACGCAGTATTTT
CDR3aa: CSARERDPGLPSTDTQYF

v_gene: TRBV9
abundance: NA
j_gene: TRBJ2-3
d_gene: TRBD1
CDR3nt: TGTGCCAGCAGCCCTACAGGGGGCGGAGATACGCAGTATTTT
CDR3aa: CASSPTGGGDTQYF

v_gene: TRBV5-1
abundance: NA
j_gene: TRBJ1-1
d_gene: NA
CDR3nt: TGCGCCAGCAGCTTGTATAGGGGCTTGAACACTGAAGCTTTCTTT
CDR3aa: CASSLYRGLNTEAFF

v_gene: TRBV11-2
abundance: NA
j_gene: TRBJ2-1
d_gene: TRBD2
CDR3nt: TGTGCCAGCACCAAGGCGGGGGAAGTATACAATGGGCAGTTCTTC
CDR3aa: CASTKAGEVYNGQFF